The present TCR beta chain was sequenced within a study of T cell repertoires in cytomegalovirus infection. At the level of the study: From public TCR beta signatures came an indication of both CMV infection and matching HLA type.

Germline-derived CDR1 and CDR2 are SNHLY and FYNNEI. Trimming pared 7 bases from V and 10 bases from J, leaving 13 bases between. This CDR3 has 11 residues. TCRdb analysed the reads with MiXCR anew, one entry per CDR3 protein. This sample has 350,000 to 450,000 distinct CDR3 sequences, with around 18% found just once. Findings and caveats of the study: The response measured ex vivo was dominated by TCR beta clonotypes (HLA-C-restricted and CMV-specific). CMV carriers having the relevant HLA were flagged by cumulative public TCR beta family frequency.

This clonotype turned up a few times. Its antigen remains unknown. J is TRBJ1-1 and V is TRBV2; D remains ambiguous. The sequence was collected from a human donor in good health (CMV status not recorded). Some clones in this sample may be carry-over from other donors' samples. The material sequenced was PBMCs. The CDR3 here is CASTLARGAFF. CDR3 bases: TGTGCCAGCACCCTAGCGAGAGGAGCTTTCTTT.